What follows is one T cell receptor beta chain and its context. Its binding antigen is unknown. The sample holds no much larger clone one base away, and base qualities are not on file. The time point label corresponds to: about 28 days (+/-7) after the second vaccine dose. AZD1222 recipients given second doses at about 4 weeks or at about 12 weeks were pooled, since spike-specific TCR depth and breadth were not found to differ between the two schedules. Samples from vaccinated people were obtained from the UK trials COV001 and COV002, which included a single-blind randomized controlled phase 2/3 trial of AZD1222 (ChAdOx1 nCoV-19) in healthy adults. Trial participant PBMC samples were collected at day 0 and day 28 after the second dose for TCRbeta chain sequencing. This entry is derived from a study of T cell responses to AZD1222 COVID-19 vaccine (dated by TCRdb to 2020 to 2023). At the level of the whole study: TCR sequencing covered fewer than 250 trial participants: roughly 200 given two doses of AZD1222 and approximately 26 given two doses of MenACWY control vaccine. Trial participants were enrolled by age into subgroups of 18-55, 56-69 and 70-plus years, and roughly 160, 29 and 62 TCR-sequenced participants, respectively, were included in these subgroups.

CDR1 and CDR2, per the germline V gene, are SNHLY and FYNNEI. The CDR3, from cysteine to phenylalanine, totals 13 residues. Only CDR3 DNA is held: 39 bases, read in frame from base 1. The junction carries 11 bases between V and J, which are trimmed by 9 bases and 1 base respectively. The CDR3 regions of human TCRbeta chains were analyzed by immunosequencing. Turning to the authors' computational methods: Repertoire TCRs were matched against a reference library of SARS-CoV-2-specific TCRs generated with the MIRA antigen-specificity platform. Breadth was defined as the fraction of unique TCRs that were SARS-CoV-2-associated. Depth was defined as the fraction of total T cells that were SARS-CoV-2-associated. Using the MIRA data, each spike-specific TCR was assigned both to the spike region to which the TCR was reactive and to a CD4 or CD8 class. Log10-transformed breadth and depth values were compared by one-way ANOVA with Sidak's multiple comparisons tests. Drawn from immuneACCESS, this table holds only the in-frame rearrangements with V and J called that TCRdb kept. Clones are partly lost; checked studies trace under half to an unresolved V gene and leave the rest unexplained. V, J and clone size reflect that table, while D and trimming were determined from the DNA. In this sample the table shows under 80,000 clones, nearly 90% of which occur a single time. 1.3% of the sample is in the top ten clones.

The research as a whole found: The vaccine-associated CD4 TCRs covered the entire spike protein, and the dominant responses fell in regions 160-218 and 743-854. A significant rise in spike-specific TCR breadth and depth was observed after two AZD1222 doses relative to day 0 and relative to MenACWY recipients. Because no samples from the day 14 peak response were available, repertoires could be characterized only after the peak T cell response. Participants were mostly white British and included more females than males, and it was suggested by the authors that clonal diversity may have been underestimated. The 56-69-year group was small, and its depth increase did not reach significance, likely because of low power. Nearly half of unique spike-specific TCRs reportedly recognized epitopes outside regions mutated in the B.1.351 and B.1.1.7 variants. Conclusions about previously exposed vaccinees are limited because only 6 or 7 AZD1222 recipients were SARS-CoV-2 seropositive at baseline.

The sequence links TRBV2 to TRBJ2-3; the D gene remains uncertain. The receptor's source is an adult who received the AZD1222 COVID-19 vaccine. Specimen: peripheral blood, collected 28 days after the second AZD1222 dose. The CDR3 has the sequence CASTTGRTDTQYF. The nucleotides are TGTGCCAGTACCACGGGCCGCACAGATACGCAGTATTTT.